This entry lists 32 T cell receptor beta chains sequenced from one sample in a study of blood T cells in healthy people across ages. Primers used in a second PCR of about 7 to 12 cycles were a sample-barcoded 5' primer and a J-beta primer mix. TCRdb re-derived calls from the 5' RACE reads in MiXCR, one entry per CDR3 protein. This sample has fewer than 2,000,000 distinct CDR3 sequences, with more than 35% found just once. Sequencing was carried out using blood. All receptors come from a human donor in good health.

As for this clonotype: The final CDR3 position lacks the conserved phenylalanine or tryptophan, pointing to a likely read error. The chain combines TRBV20-1 with TRBJ2-5; possibly TRBD2 for D (6 bases). Germline-derived CDR1 and CDR2 are DFQATT and SNEGSKA (reference sequence). The germline V and J ends were trimmed by 3 bases and 4 bases, with 15 bases remaining between them. The CDR3 covers 14 residues. The CDR3 here is CSASALAGRETQYL. The CDR3 bases are TGCAGTGCTAGCGCCTTGGCGGGGCGAGAGACCCAGTACCTC.

V is TRBV14 and J is TRBJ2-1; D is unclear. V lost 2 bases and J lost 0, with 8 bases in between. CDR1 is SGHDN, CDR2 FVKESK, per germline. The CDR3 loop spans 15 amino acids. The CDR3: CASSQWVRSYNEQFF. As DNA, the CDR3 is TGTGCCAGCAGCCAATGGGTCCGCTCCTACAATGAGCAGTTCTTC.

The chain combines TRBV4-3 with TRBJ1-4; TRBD1 is a possible D gene (5 bases). The CDR3 runs to 16 residues. CDR1 and CDR2 from the germline V gene are LGHNA and YSLEER. Trimming removed 0 bases at V and 10 bases at J, with 18 bases between. The CDR3 sequence: CASSQDSFLFQGKLFF. In DNA, the CDR3 is TGCGCCAGCAGCCAAGATTCATTTTTATTTCAGGGAAAACTGTTTTTT.

V is TRBV5-1 and J is TRBJ2-5; D ambiguous. In germline, CDR1 is SGHRS, CDR2 YFSETQ. The CDR3 length is 15 residues. Trimming cost V 0 bases and J 4 bases, with 13 bases left between them. The CDR3 DNA is TGCGCCAGCAGCTTGGGGGTTCCCTTGGGAGAGACCCAGTACTTC. It yields the protein CASSLGVPLGETQYF.

The DNA for the CDR3 is TGTGCCAGCAGCGTAGAAGACAGCAACAATGAGCAGTTCTTC. Translation: CASSVEDSNNEQFF. The J gene is TRBJ2-1, the V gene TRBV9; D might be TRBD1 (5 bases). CDR1 is SGDLS, CDR2 YYNGEE, per germline. Deletions cut 0 bases from V and 5 bases from J, with 9 bases between. The length of the CDR3 is 14 residues. The whole variable domain, remainder taken from reference TRBV9 and TRBJ2-1, is DSGVTQTPKHLITATGQRVTLRCSPRSGDLSVYWYQQSLDQGLQFLIQYYNGEERAKGNILERFSAQQFPDLHSELNLSSLELGDSALYFCASSVEDSNNEQFFGPGTRLTVL.

The table lists this clonotype with a few counts. The CDR3 loop reads CASSRQGALAEAFF. The CDR3 DNA follows: TGTGCCAGCAGCAGACAGGGGGCTCTGGCTGAAGCTTTCTTT. This chain connects TRBV7-2 to TRBJ1-1; 10 nucleotides agree with TRBD1. The CDR3 extends over 14 amino acids. V was pared by 5 bases and J by 6 bases, with 6 bases of the junction left unmatched. Germline V lookup: CDR1 SGHTA, CDR2 FQGNSA.

This clonotype was detected only a few times. The gene calls are TRBV3-1 and TRBJ2-5, with 8 bases fitting TRBD2. The germline CDR1 and CDR2 sequences are LGHDT and YNNKEL (reference sequence). CDR3 length: 14 residues. V lost 7 bases, J lost 6 bases, and 10 bases stayed unmatched. This chain's CDR3 is CASIQGLVGKTQYF. Here the CDR3 DNA reads TGTGCCAGCATCCAGGGACTAGTCGGAAAGACCCAGTACTTC.

V usage is TRBV28 and J usage is TRBJ2-7, with 7 bases fitting TRBD1. Germline loops: CDR1 MDHEN, CDR2 SYDVKM. The CDR3 runs to 16 residues. The junction had 15 bases not matched to a gene; V was cut back by 6 bases and J by 4 bases. DNA of the CDR3: TGTGCCAGCAGCCTCCTTCACGACAGGGTATCGTACGAGCAGTACTTC. It specifies CASSLLHDRVSYEQYF.

This clonotype has a handful of counts. The V and J genes are TRBV6-5 and TRBJ1-2; D might be TRBD1 (5 bases). V lost 8 bases, J lost 4 bases, and 17 bases lay in between. This CDR3 contains 14 residues. Germline V lookup: CDR1 MNHEY, CDR2 SVGAGI. CDR3 protein: CASPTFGGTYGYTF. CDR3 nucleotide sequence: TGTGCCAGCCCCACTTTCGGGGGGACCTATGGCTACACCTTC.

The table lists this clonotype with a few counts. This chain connects TRBV13 to TRBJ2-1; 8 bases align to TRBD1. This CDR3 has 16 amino acids. With V trimmed by 5 bases and J by 3 bases, 9 bases remained unmatched. The germline V gene has CDR1 PRHDT and CDR2 FYEKMQ (reference sequence). The CDR3 sequence: CASSPRTGTDYNEQFF. The CDR3 DNA reads as TGTGCCAGCAGCCCCAGGACAGGGACAGACTACAATGAGCAGTTCTTC.

Notes on this clonotype: Because the CDR3 is missing its conserved closing phenylalanine or tryptophan, this is likely a read error. V and J are TRBV7-3 and TRBJ2-1, with D uncertain. Trimming took off 4 bases at V and 0 bases at J, with 19 bases between the two ends. This CDR3 region has 18 residues. Germline V gene lookup returns CDR1 SGHTA and CDR2 FQGTGA. The CDR3 sequence is CASSSPLRSASSYNEQFV. The DNA of the CDR3 is TGTGCCAGCAGCTCCCCTTTGAGAAGCGCGAGCTCCTACAATGAGCAGTTCGTC.

This clonotype has only a few counts. V gene TRBV20-1 combines with J gene TRBJ2-7; 7 nucleotides match TRBD2. The CDR3 is 13 amino acids. Germline assignment: CDR1 DFQATT and CDR2 SNEGSKA (reference sequence). V was pared by 6 bases and J by 3 bases, with 8 bases of the junction left unmatched. The CDR3 DNA reads as TGCAGTGCCGAGGGAGGGGAGGACTACGAGCAGTACTTC. This gives the protein CSAEGGEDYEQYF.

The chain links TRBV6-1 to TRBJ2-7; the D is unclear. CDR1 MNHNS and CDR2 SASEGT come from the germline V gene. V shed 4 bases and J shed 0 bases, with 16 bases lying between them. The CDR3 extends over 16 amino acids. CDR3 amino acids: CASSGRRWGSSYEQYF. CDR3 in DNA: TGTGCCAGCAGTGGTCGCCGCTGGGGAAGCTCCTACGAGCAGTACTTC.

V gene TRBV20-1 combines with J gene TRBJ2-1, with 9 bases aligning to TRBD1. Per the germline V gene, CDR1 is DFQATT and CDR2 is SNEGSKA (reference sequence). V lost 2 bases to trimming and J lost 9 bases; unmatched junction nucleotides: 11. The length of the CDR3 is 15 residues. DNA for the CDR3: TGCAGTGCTAGACCGACGGGACAGGGCGCAATTGAGCAGTTCTTC. It encodes CSARPTGQGAIEQFF.

The chain has TRBV6-2 or TRBV6-3 and TRBJ2-1; D call uncertain. The J call may be faulty, since TRBJ2-7 better matches the DNA end. This CDR3 has 15 amino acids. Germline V gene lookup returns CDR1 MNHEY and CDR2 SVGEGT. In nucleotides, the CDR3 is TGTGCCAGCAGTTATCCCGCCCGGACGATCTACGAGCAGTACTTC. Its protein product is CASSYPARTIYEQYF.

As DNA, the CDR3 is TGCAGCGTTGTGACCGGGGGTAGTGGCTACACCTTC. It yields the protein CSVVTGGSGYTF. This chain joins TRBV29-1 and TRBJ1-2; D is possibly TRBD1 (5 bases). The CDR3 has 12 residues. V was cut by 4 bases and J by 7 bases, with 13 bases left in between. Germline assignment: CDR1 SQVTM and CDR2 ANQGSEA.

The V and J genes are TRBV20-1 and TRBJ2-1; 11 nucleotides line up with TRBD2. The CDR3 totals 20 residues. Trimming removed 1 base from V and 0 bases from J; junction bases left unmatched: 14. CDR1 is DFQATT, CDR2 SNEGSKA, per germline (reference sequence). The CDR3 reads CSARALAGAPHRTSYNEQFF. The CDR3 DNA reads as TGCAGTGCTAGAGCACTAGCGGGGGCTCCTCACCGTACCTCCTACAATGAGCAGTTCTTC.

In the case of this clonotype: The junction differs from germline at one of its ends, possibly a read error. V is TRBV7-3 and J is TRBJ1-3; D is undetermined. The CDR3 has 14 amino acids. CDR1 and CDR2 (germline): SGHTA, FQGTGA. Here the CDR3 reads CASSLGGSGSTIYF. CDR3 bases: TGTGCCAGCAGCTTAGGAGGATCCGGAAGCACCATATATTTT.

This clonotype was found once. V usage is TRBV16 and J usage is TRBJ1-2; D gene unclear. This CDR3 is built from 14 residues. Germline CDR1 reads KGHSY; CDR2 reads FQNENV. V was pared by 0 bases and J by 4 bases, with 9 bases between. The CDR3 nucleotides are TGTGCCAGCAGCCAATCGTCCGGGTCCTATGGCTACACCTTC. As protein: CASSQSSGSYGYTF.

The gene calls are TRBV11-1 and TRBJ1-1; D might be TRBD1 (6 bases). This CDR3 region has 12 residues. The germline CDR1 and CDR2 sequences are SGHAT and FQDESV (reference sequence). The V end was cut by 6 bases, the J end by 11 bases, with 16 bases between. CDR3 amino acids: CASRSDRKMAFF. The CDR3 nucleotides are TGTGCCAGCAGGTCCGACAGGAAAATGGCTTTCTTT.

This chain joins TRBV2 and TRBJ2-5; D gene unclear. The V end was cut by 7 bases, the J end by 11 bases, with 11 bases between. Germline-derived CDR1 and CDR2 are SNHLY and FYNNEI. The length of the CDR3 is 10 residues. The DNA of the CDR3 is TGTGCCAGCAAAGCCCATGAGCAGTACTTC. Translation: CASKAHEQYF.

The V call is TRBV20-1, the J call TRBJ1-3; perhaps TRBD1 as D (6 bases). The CDR3 covers 14 residues. Between the trimmed V and J ends, which lost 2 bases and 0 bases, there was a span of 8 bases. Germline CDR1 is DFQATT and CDR2 is SNEGSKA (reference sequence). The CDR3: CSARSDSSGNTIYF. CDR3 DNA sequence: TGCAGTGCTAGATCGGACAGCTCTGGAAACACCATATATTTT.

To note about this clonotype: A much larger clone differs from this one at a single base, so this may be a read error. The chain carries TRBV7-2 and TRBJ2-1; 10 bases map to TRBD2. Gene TRBJ2-7 matches the end of the DNA better, so the J call may be wrong. Germline assignment: CDR1 SGHTA and CDR2 FQGNSA. The length of the CDR3 is 15 residues. CDR3 coding DNA: TGTGCCAGCAGCTTCAGCAGCGGGGGGGACAATGAGCAGTACTTC. This encodes CASSFSSGGDNEQYF.

This clonotype was seen a handful of times. CDR3 coding DNA: TGTGCCAGCAGTCCCTACCGCGGGACAGGGGCCTCCGGGGGGCAGTTCTTC. Residues: CASSPYRGTGASGGQFF. The rearrangement joins TRBV12-3 or TRBV12-4 to TRBJ2-1; 10 nucleotides agree with TRBD1. With 5 bases clipped from V and 12 bases from J, the junction kept 19 bases outside the gene matches. The length of the CDR3 is 17 residues.

The table lists this clonotype with a few counts. The chain is built from TRBV6-6 and TRBJ2-5; possible D gene TRBD2, 6 bases. V was cut by 6 bases and J by 10 bases, with 21 bases left in between. CDR1 is MNHNY, CDR2 SVGAGI, per germline (reference sequence). The CDR3 extends over 14 amino acids. The CDR3 DNA reads TGTGCCAGCAGGTTCGCGGGGACCCGGAAGGACCAGTACTTC. This encodes CASRFAGTRKDQYF.

This clonotype came up a few times. This rearrangement joins TRBV11-3 to TRBJ2-4; D gene unclear. CDR1 and CDR2 (germline): SGHNT, YENEEA. The CDR3 length is 13 residues. V was cut by 1 base and J by 13 bases, with 14 bases left in between. For the CDR3, the DNA is TGTGCCAGCAGCTTAGTCCCCCGGGTAGGGCAGTACTTC. This translates into CASSLVPRVGQYF.

About this clonotype: At one end, the junction sequence differs from germline, possibly due to a read error. This chain connects TRBV20-1 to TRBJ2-1, with TRBD2 identical over 11 bases. Per the germline V gene, CDR1 is DFQATT and CDR2 is SNEGSKA (reference sequence). The CDR3 is 14 residues long. CDR3 in amino acids: CSAFGTSGLNKQFF. CDR3 DNA: TGCAGTGCTTTCGGGACTAGCGGCCTCAATAAGCAGTTCTTC.

The chain is built from TRBV5-8 and TRBJ1-2; D is unclear. Germline assignment: CDR1 SGHTS and CDR2 YDEGEE. This CDR3 spans 15 amino acids. V lost 2 bases, J lost 5 bases, and 16 bases lay in between. The CDR3 sequence is CASSFVSRSPYGYTF. As DNA, the CDR3 is TGTGCCAGCAGCTTCGTTTCACGGTCCCCTTATGGCTACACCTTC.

V and J are TRBV29-1 and TRBJ1-2; TRBD1 might be the D (5 bases). The CDR3 spans 15 residues. Germline CDR1 reads SQVTM; CDR2 reads ANQGSEA. Trimming took 0 bases from V and 8 from J, leaving 19 bases between them. The CDR3 spells CSVEDRGRALLGYTF. In DNA, the CDR3 is TGCAGCGTTGAAGATAGGGGCAGGGCTTTATTGGGCTACACCTTC.

This clonotype was detected only a few times. The V gene is TRBV15, the J gene TRBJ2-7; tentatively, D is TRBD1 (5 bases). Trimming removed 9 bases at V and 2 bases at J, with 11 bases between. Germline V lookup: CDR1 LNHNV, CDR2 YYDKDF (reference sequence). The CDR3 is 12 amino acids. The CDR3 DNA is TGTGCCACTGGACATGGGACCTACGAGCAGTACTTC. Its translation: CATGHGTYEQYF.

The chain employs TRBV4-1 and TRBJ1-2; D is undetermined. V lost 3 bases and J 4 bases, leaving 18 bases between the germline ends. CDR1 MGHRA and CDR2 YSYEKL come from the germline V gene. There are 16 residues in the CDR3. As DNA, the CDR3 is TGCGCCAGCAGCCACGAACCGTCGACGGACCTCTATGGCTACACCTTC. Translated: CASSHEPSTDLYGYTF.

The chain employs TRBV28 and TRBJ1-2; the D is unclear. Germline CDR1 reads MDHEN; CDR2 reads SYDVKM. This CDR3 spans 18 amino acids. Trimming removed 5 bases from V and 2 bases from J, with 24 bases in between. In DNA form, the CDR3 reads TGTGCCAGCAGTCGGATCTGGCTCCGACGGATCGAAAACTATGGCTACACCTTC. It is translated as CASSRIWLRRIENYGYTF.